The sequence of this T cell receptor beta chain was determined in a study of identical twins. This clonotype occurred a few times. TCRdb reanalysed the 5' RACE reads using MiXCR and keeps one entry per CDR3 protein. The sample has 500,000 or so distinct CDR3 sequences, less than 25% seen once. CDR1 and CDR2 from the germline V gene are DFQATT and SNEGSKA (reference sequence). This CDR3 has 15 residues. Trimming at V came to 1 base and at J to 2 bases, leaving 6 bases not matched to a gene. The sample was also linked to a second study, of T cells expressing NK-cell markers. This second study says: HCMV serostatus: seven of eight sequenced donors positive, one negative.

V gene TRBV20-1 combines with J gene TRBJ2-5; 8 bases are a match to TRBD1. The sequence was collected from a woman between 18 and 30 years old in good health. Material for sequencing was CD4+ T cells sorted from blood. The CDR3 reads CSARGDRGDQETQYF. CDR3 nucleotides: TGCAGTGCTAGAGGCGACAGGGGTGATCAAGAGACCCAGTACTTC.